These 21 T cell receptor beta chains came from one sample sequenced in a study of blood T cells in healthy people across ages. Sample-barcoded 5' priming and a J-beta primer mix drove a second PCR of about 6 to 12 cycles. Via MiXCR, TCRdb re-called the 5' RACE reads, giving one row per CDR3 protein. Among hundreds of thousands of distinct CDR3 sequences listed, around 48% were seen once. Sequencing used blood. Receptor source: a woman aged 55 to 70 in good health.

This chain links TRBV20-1 with TRBJ2-3; 9 bases map to TRBD1. V lost 6 bases, J lost 0 bases, and 10 bases stayed unmatched. Germline CDR1 and CDR2: DFQATT and SNEGSKA (reference sequence). The CDR3 has 16 amino acids. This CDR3 is CSANLPGQGSTDTQYF. The CDR3 coding sequence is TGCAGTGCAAACCTTCCGGGACAGGGTAGCACAGATACGCAGTATTTT.

This clonotype was counted a single time. Just one base apart from a much larger clone, this may be a read error. The gene calls are TRBV5-8 and TRBJ2-7, with 9 bases identical to TRBD2. V gave up 4 bases and J gave up 3 bases; unmatched junction bases: 5. Germline V CDR1 and CDR2: SGHTS, YDEGEE. This CDR3 region has 14 residues. CDR3: CASSPGLARYEQYF. The CDR3 DNA is TGTGCCAGCAGCCCGGGACTAGCCCGCTACGAGCAGTACTTC.

The J gene is TRBJ1-1, the V gene TRBV29-1; D not resolved. The germline V and J ends were trimmed by 0 bases and 5 bases, with 13 bases remaining between them. The CDR3 is 14 residues long. Germline V gene data show CDR1 as SQVTM and CDR2 as ANQGSEA. DNA for the CDR3: TGCAGCGTTGAAGATCCAAGGAGAGGGACTGAAGCTTTCTTT. Its translation: CSVEDPRRGTEAFF.

A word on this clonotype: This may stem from a read error, because a much larger clone lies one nucleotide away. The chain uses TRBV4-2 and TRBJ2-7, with 13 bases identical to TRBD2. CDR3 length: 16 amino acids. Germline CDR1 LGHNA, CDR2 YNFKEQ. CDR3 DNA: TGTGCCAGCAGCCAAGACTGGACTAGCGGGAGCGACGAGCGGTACTTC. This gives the protein CASSQDWTSGSDERYF.

On this clonotype: The junction and the germline gene differ at one end; a read error may be behind it. The chain employs TRBV20-1 and TRBJ2-5; TRBD1 aligns across 12 bases. Germline V lookup: CDR1 DFQATT, CDR2 SNEGSKA (reference sequence). This CDR3 region has 16 residues. The CDR3 loop reads CSAGITGTGGLGTQYF. CDR3 bases: TGTAGTGCTGGCATAACCGGGACAGGGGGCCTGGGGACCCAGTACTTC.

The J gene is TRBJ2-5, the V gene TRBV20-1, with 11 bases identical to TRBD1. This CDR3 contains 13 residues. Germline assignment: CDR1 DFQATT and CDR2 SNEGSKA (reference sequence). Germline trimming cut 4 bases from V and 7 bases from J; bases unmatched to any gene: 5. CDR3 region: CSATGTGGVTQYF. The DNA of the CDR3 is TGCAGTGCTACCGGGACAGGGGGAGTGACCCAGTACTTC.

This clonotype was observed a few times. CDR3 residues: CASREEDGPRAYEQYF. CDR3 sequence (DNA): TGTGCCAGCAGGGAGGAAGATGGACCGCGGGCCTACGAGCAGTACTTC. The V gene is TRBV28, the J gene TRBJ2-5, with TRBD2 as a possible D gene (5 bases). The J call may be incorrect, as the DNA end agrees better with TRBJ2-7. Looked up from germline, CDR1 is MDHEN and CDR2 is SYDVKM. This CDR3 contains 16 residues.

Many counts were recorded for this clonotype. V and J are TRBV6-2 or TRBV6-3 and TRBJ2-1, with unresolved D. V gave up 2 bases and J gave up 6 bases, with 8 bases separating them. The CDR3 covers 13 residues. Germline CDR1 MNHEY, CDR2 SVGEGT. CDR3 protein: CASSYGDFNEQFF. The CDR3 bases are TGTGCCAGCAGTTACGGGGATTTCAATGAGCAGTTCTTC.

This rearrangement joins TRBV6-5 to TRBJ2-3; perhaps TRBD2 as D (6 bases). Trimming removed 6 bases at V and 4 bases at J, with 11 bases between. Germline V gene sequence: CDR1 MNHEY, CDR2 SVGAGI. The CDR3 sequence is 13 residues long. The CDR3 region has the DNA TGTGCCAGCAGCCGTCGACTAGCAGATACGCAGTATTTT. Translating it yields CASSRRLADTQYF.

This chain joins TRBV7-2 and TRBJ1-1; a weak D match, TRBD1 (6 bases). The CDR3 covers 14 residues. The V gene's germline CDR1 is SGHTA and CDR2 FQGNSA. The V and J ends lost 2 bases and 7 bases respectively, with 14 bases between them. The CDR3 protein is CASSLNRGAVEAFF. The CDR3 DNA reads as TGTGCCAGCAGCTTAAATCGGGGGGCGGTTGAAGCTTTCTTT.

This clonotype was picked up a small number of times. The chain carries TRBV29-1 and TRBJ2-5; the D gene could be TRBD1 or TRBD2 (5 bases each). The ends were cut back, 4 bases at V and 5 bases at J, with 14 bases in the middle. Germline CDR1 SQVTM, CDR2 ANQGSEA. CDR3 length equals 13 residues. CDR3 amino acids: CSVVVQGRETQYF. As DNA, the CDR3 is TGCAGCGTTGTAGTGCAGGGACGGGAGACCCAGTACTTC.

V and J are TRBV7-2 and TRBJ2-5; D tentatively reads TRBD1 or TRBD2 (5 bases each). Germline CDR1 SGHTA, CDR2 FQGNSA. V lost 4 bases to trimming and J lost 9 bases, with 12 bases between them. The CDR3 consists of 12 residues. CDR3 region: CASSWDGKAQYF. CDR3 bases: TGTGCCAGCAGCTGGGACGGAAAGGCCCAGTACTTC.

The rearrangement links TRBV11-1 to TRBJ2-1; 11 bases are a match to TRBD2. CDR3 length: 16 residues. J lost 4 bases, V lost 6 bases, and 8 bases had no gene match. Germline V gives CDR1 SGHAT, CDR2 FQDESV (reference sequence). CDR3: CASSIDGTSGYNEQFF. Here the CDR3 DNA reads TGTGCCAGCAGTATAGACGGGACTAGCGGATACAATGAGCAGTTCTTC.

This clonotype has more than one count but fewer than ten. This sequence joins TRBV2 and TRBJ1-2; D uncertain. The CDR3 runs 14 residues. V was clipped by 3 bases and J by 0 bases, with 8 bases between them. The germline CDR1 and CDR2 sequences are SNHLY and FYNNEI. The CDR3 spells CASSDTRPNYGYTF. CDR3 coding DNA: TGTGCCAGCAGTGACACCAGGCCTAACTATGGCTACACCTTC.

This clonotype has only a few counts. The chain uses TRBV10-3 and TRBJ2-1; 7 bases line up with TRBD1. The CDR3 length is 14 residues. CDR1 is ENHRY, CDR2 SYGVKD, per germline. The V gene end was trimmed by 7 bases and the J gene end by 4 bases; junction bases not matched to a gene: 7. CDR3 bases: TGTGCCATCATGGGGACAGAGGGATACAATGAGCAGTTCTTC. Protein: CAIMGTEGYNEQFF.

This clonotype appeared a few times. A junction end diverges from the germline sequence, so it may reflect a read error. This chain uses TRBV5-1 with TRBJ2-7, with 12 nucleotides matching TRBD1. This CDR3 has 14 amino acids. Germline V gene sequence: CDR1 SGHRS, CDR2 YFSETQ. The CDR3 nucleotides are TGTGCCAGCAGTCGGGACAGGGGGCGGTACGAGCAGTACTTC. Translating gives CASSRDRGRYEQYF. The full variable domain, in which reference TRBV5-1 and TRBJ2-7 provide the parts outside the CDR3, is KAGVTQTPRYLIKTRGQQVTLSCSPISGHRSVSWYQQTPGQGLQFLFEYFSETQRNKGNFPGRFSGRQFSNSRSEMNVSTLELGDSALYLCASSRDRGRYEQYFGPGTRLTVT.

V and J are TRBV11-1 and TRBJ1-1, with D maybe TRBD1 (6 bases). CDR1 is SGHAT, CDR2 FQDESV, per germline (reference sequence). The CDR3 covers 12 residues. Trimming left V 3 bases short and J 10 bases short, with 12 bases between. CDR3 DNA: TGTGCCAGCAGCTTCAACAGGGATGGAGCTTTCTTT. Its protein product is CASSFNRDGAFF.

This clonotype occurred a few times. The rearrangement links TRBV27 to TRBJ2-6; no clear D. This CDR3 spans 15 amino acids. The V gene's germline CDR1 is MNHEY and CDR2 SMNVEV (reference sequence). V lost 2 bases, J lost 0 bases, and 5 bases lay in between. CDR3 in DNA: TGTGCCAGCAGTTTACGGCCCTCTGGGGCCAACGTCCTGACTTTC. As protein: CASSLRPSGANVLTF.

The chain joins TRBV9 to TRBJ2-1; 8 positions match TRBD1. There are 14 residues in the CDR3. Germline V gene sequence: CDR1 SGDLS, CDR2 YYNGEE. V was pared by 0 bases and J by 5 bases, with 1 base of the junction left unmatched. DNA of the CDR3: TGTGCCAGCAGCGTAGACAGGGGGGACAATGAGCAGTTCTTC. Translation gives CASSVDRGDNEQFF.

A few counts support this clonotype. This chain uses TRBV29-1 with TRBJ2-6; no clear D. The CDR3 has 15 residues. Germline CDR1 SQVTM, CDR2 ANQGSEA. V was pared by 5 bases and J by 0 bases, with 11 bases between. The CDR3, as DNA: TGCAGCGTTCGAACACTTAGCTCTGGGGCCAACGTCCTGACTTTC. The encoded protein is CSVRTLSSGANVLTF.

The chain couples TRBV29-1 to TRBJ1-1; 9 bases are a match to TRBD1. Germline CDR1 reads SQVTM; CDR2 reads ANQGSEA. CDR3 length: 12 residues. The trim removed 7 bases at V and 8 bases at J, leaving 8 bases unmatched. CDR3 amino acids: CSGVRDREEAFF. In nucleotides, the CDR3 is TGCAGCGGCGTCCGGGACAGGGAGGAAGCTTTCTTT.